The sequence of this T cell receptor (beta chain) was determined in a study of monozygotic twins with inflammatory bowel disease. Germline values: CDR1 MNHEY, CDR2 SVGAGI. CDR3 length equals 15 residues. TCRalpha and TCRbeta cDNA was put through two nested PCRs of approximately 17 and 9 cycles. TCRdb reworked the 5' RACE reads into one entry per CDR3 protein, no DNA. Recorded here are 70,000 to 95,000 distinct CDR3 sequences; the top ten clones represent approximately 7%. This chain uses TRBV6-5 with TRBJ1-4. Sequencing was performed on blood. The sequence was collected from a human donor with ulcerative colitis or Crohn's disease, or a healthy co-twin of an affected twin (not recorded which). The CDR3 sequence is CASSYNPHSGQELFF.